This TCR beta chain appears in the sequencing data of a study of human T cells and chemical hapten exposure. At the level of the study: Patch tests applied 0.01% DPC to the upper back, read at 6 days. Yields of TCR per sample differed, chiefly owing to small differences in pooled library volume. Study-level points and caveats: Controls formed significantly fewer large CDR3 similarity clusters than expanded TCRs did.

It was the library that attached unique molecular identifiers to individual cDNA molecules. TCRdb processed the RACE reads anew with MiXCR; each CDR3 protein has one entry. Seen here are approximately 52,000 distinct CDR3 sequences, around a tenth observed once, and the top ten hold roughly a tenth. About this clonotype: Its antigen is not identified.

The CDR3 runs 16 residues. CDR1 and CDR2 (germline): MDHEN, SYDVKM. Trimming cost V 4 bases and J 2 bases; bases outside gene matches: 7. As to time point: pre-sensitization, week 0. Treatment reported: therapeutic diphenylcyclopropenone sensitization with weekly scalp DPC. Someone pulled total RNA out of unfractionated whole blood. The J gene is TRBJ2-3, the V gene TRBV28; 9 bases agree with TRBD1. The sequencing here drew on whole blood, taken in connection with sensitization to the hapten diphenylcyclopropenone (DPC). This sequence originates from a woman aged 25-40 years with alopecia areata. Some clones in this sample may be carry-over from other donors' samples. The CDR3 spells CASSSWTGDDTDTQYF. CDR3 coding DNA: TGTGCCAGCAGTTCATGGACAGGGGATGACACAGATACGCAGTATTTT. The full variable domain, rest sourced from reference TRBV28 and TRBJ2-3, is DVKVTQSSRYLVKRTGEKVFLECVQDMDHENMFWYRQDPGLGLRLIYFSYDVKMKEKGDIPEGYSVSREKKERFSLILESASTNQTSMYLCASSSWTGDDTDTQYFGPGTRLTVL.